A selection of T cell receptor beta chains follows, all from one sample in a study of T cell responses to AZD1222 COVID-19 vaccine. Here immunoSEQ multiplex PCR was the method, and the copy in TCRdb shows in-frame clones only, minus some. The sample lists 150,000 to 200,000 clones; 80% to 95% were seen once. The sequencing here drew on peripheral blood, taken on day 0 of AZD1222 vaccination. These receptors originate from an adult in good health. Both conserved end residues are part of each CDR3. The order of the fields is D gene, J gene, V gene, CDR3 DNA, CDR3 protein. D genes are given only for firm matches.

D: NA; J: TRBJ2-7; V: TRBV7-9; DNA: TGTGCCAGCAGCGCAGGGCAACTCTCCTACGAGCAGTACTTC; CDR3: CASSAGQLSYEQYF
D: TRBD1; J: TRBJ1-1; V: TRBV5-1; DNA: TGCGCCAGCAGCTACAGGGGGACTGAAGCTTTCTTT; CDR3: CASSYRGTEAFF
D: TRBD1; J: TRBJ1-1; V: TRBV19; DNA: TGTGCCAGTAGGGAACGGGACAGGGCGGGTATCACTGAAGCTTTCTTT; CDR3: CASRERDRAGITEAFF
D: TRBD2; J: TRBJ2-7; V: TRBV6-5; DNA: TGTGCCAGCAGTTCGCCCCGGGGGGGTTACGAGCAGTACTTC; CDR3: CASSSPRGGYEQYF
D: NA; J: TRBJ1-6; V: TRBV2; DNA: TGTGCCAGCAGTGACCAGGGTTGGTATAATTCACCCCTCCACTTT; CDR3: CASSDQGWYNSPLHF
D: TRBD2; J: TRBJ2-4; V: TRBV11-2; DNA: TGTGCCAGCAAAATGGGAGGGTTAAGCATTCAGTACTTC; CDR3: CASKMGGLSIQYF
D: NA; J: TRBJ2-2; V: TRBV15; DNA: TGTGCCACCAGCAGAGATATTTGGGGGGCGCCGAACACCGGGGAGCTGTTTTTT; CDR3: CATSRDIWGAPNTGELFF
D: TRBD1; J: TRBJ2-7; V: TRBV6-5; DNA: TGTGCCAGCAGCTCACGGGACAGGGGGCTCTACGAGCAGTACTTC; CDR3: CASSSRDRGLYEQYF
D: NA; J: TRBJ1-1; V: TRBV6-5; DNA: TGTGCCAGCAAGATAATGGGGGGCAAAGCTTTCTTT; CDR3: CASKIMGGKAFF
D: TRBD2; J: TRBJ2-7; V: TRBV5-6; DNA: TGTGCCAGCAGCTACCGAGGGCGGGGGACGGGCGAGCAGTACTTC; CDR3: CASSYRGRGTGEQYF
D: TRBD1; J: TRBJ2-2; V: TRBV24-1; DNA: TGTGCCACCAGTGATCCGCCGGGACAGGGCGCCGGGGAGCTGTTTTTT; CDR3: CATSDPPGQGAGELFF